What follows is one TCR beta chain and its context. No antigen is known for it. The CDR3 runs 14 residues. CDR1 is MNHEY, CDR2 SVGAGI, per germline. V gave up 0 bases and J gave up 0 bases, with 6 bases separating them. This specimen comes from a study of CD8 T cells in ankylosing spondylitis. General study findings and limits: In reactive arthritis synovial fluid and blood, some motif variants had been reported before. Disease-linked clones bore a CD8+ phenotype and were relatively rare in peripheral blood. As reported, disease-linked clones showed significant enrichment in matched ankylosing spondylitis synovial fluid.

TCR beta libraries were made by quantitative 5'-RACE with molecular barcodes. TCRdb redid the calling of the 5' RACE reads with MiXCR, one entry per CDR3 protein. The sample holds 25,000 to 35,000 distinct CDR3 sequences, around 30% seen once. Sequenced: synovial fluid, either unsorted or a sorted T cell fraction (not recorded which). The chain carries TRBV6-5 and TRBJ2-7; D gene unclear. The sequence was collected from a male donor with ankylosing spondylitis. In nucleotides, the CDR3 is TGTGCCAGCAGTTACTCGGGCCCCTCCTACGAGCAGTACGTC. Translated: CASSYSGPSYEQYV.